What follows are 12 T cell receptor beta chains derived from one specimen sequenced in a study of blood T cell repertoires in COVID-19. Sequencing used immunoSEQ multiplex PCR; TCRdb keeps in-frame clones, though not all of them. The sample lists 55,000 to 70,000 clones; 78% were seen once. Sequenced sample: peripheral blood. The receptors originated from a human donor in a cohort sampled during active COVID-19.

A single count supports this clone. The rearrangement joins TRBV2 to TRBJ1-5; a possible D gene is TRBD1 (6 bases). The CDR3 contains 13 residues. The V end lost 6 bases, the J end lost 10 bases, and 16 bases lay between the germline ends. Germline V gene data show CDR1 as SNHLY and CDR2 as FYNNEI. CDR3 bases: TGTGCCAGCAGGGAAACGGGACACTCTCCCCAGCATTTT. It yields the protein CASRETGHSPQHF.

In DNA form, the CDR3 reads TGTGCCAGCAGGGGCTCGGGAGGGCCCTTAGACACCGGGGAGCTGTTTTTT. This sequence encodes CASRGSGGPLDTGELFF. The chain uses TRBV2 and TRBJ2-2; 8 nucleotides line up with TRBD2. Trimming at V came to 6 bases and at J to 3 bases, leaving 12 bases not matched to a gene. The CDR3 is 17 amino acids. Germline-derived CDR1 and CDR2 are SNHLY and FYNNEI.

The V gene is TRBV7-6, the J gene TRBJ2-7; possible D gene TRBD2, 7 bases. Germline V gene lookup returns CDR1 SGHVS and CDR2 FNYEAQ. V was shortened by 6 bases and J by 4 bases, with 28 bases between the two germline ends. This CDR3 contains 18 residues. CDR3 protein: CASSPTPPGEGRAYEQYF. CDR3 nucleotides: TGTGCCAGCAGTCCAACCCCGCCAGGGGAGGGGAGGGCTTACGAGCAGTACTTC.

CDR3 region: CASSSGQGSRPYGYTF. The CDR3 bases are TGTGCCAGCAGCTCAGGACAGGGGAGTCGGCCCTATGGCTACACCTTC. The chain links TRBV5-4 to TRBJ1-2; TRBD1 matches at 9 bases. V was clipped by 3 bases and J by 4 bases; unmatched bases: 10. This CDR3 has 16 amino acids. Germline CDR1 SGHNT, CDR2 YYREEE (reference sequence).

The count of this clone is one. CDR3 nucleotides: TGTGCCAGCAGTTACTCTGGCGGCACCGGGGAGCTGTTTTTT. It translates to CASSYSGGTGELFF. The V gene is TRBV6-5, the J gene TRBJ2-2; the D is unclear. The ends were cut back, 0 bases at V and 4 bases at J, with 6 bases in the middle. From germline, CDR1 is MNHEY and CDR2 SVGAGI. The length of the CDR3 is 14 residues.

The chain joins TRBV28 to TRBJ1-2; D gene uncertain. Germline V gene lookup returns CDR1 MDHEN and CDR2 SYDVKM. V was cut by 3 bases and J by 5 bases, with 16 bases left in between. CDR3 length: 15 residues. The CDR3 DNA reads as TGTGCCAGCAGTTTTGGAGGTCGCCGACGGTATGGCTACACCTTC. Its protein product is CASSFGGRRRYGYTF.

The chain has TRBV5-5 and TRBJ2-5; 10 bases are a match to TRBD2. Germline V CDR1 and CDR2: SGHKS, YYEKEE (reference sequence). V shed 0 bases and J 4 bases; nucleotides not matched to a gene: 6. The CDR3 runs 16 residues. In DNA form, the CDR3 reads TGTGCCAGCAGCTTGGGGTCGCTAGCGGGGGTAGAGACCCAGTACTTC. This gives the protein CASSLGSLAGVETQYF.

V gene TRBV5-3 combines with J gene TRBJ2-7; tentatively, D is TRBD1 (6 bases). TRBV5-3 is an ORF, with its function uncertain. This CDR3 is 16 amino acids long. Trimming removed 0 bases at V and 1 base at J, with 14 bases between. The CDR3 sequence: CARSLALVDRSYEQYF. Here the CDR3 DNA reads TGTGCCAGAAGCTTGGCCCTGGTTGACAGGTCCTACGAGCAGTACTTC.

The V gene is TRBV18, the J gene TRBJ1-1; D is ambiguous. CDR1 is KGHSH and CDR2 is LQKENI in the germline V gene. Between the trimmed V and J ends, which lost 2 bases and 6 bases, there was a span of 10 bases. This CDR3 comprises 13 residues. CDR3 in DNA: TGTGCCAGCTCACCATTCACAATGGCTGAAGCTTTCTTT. Translating it yields CASSPFTMAEAFF. Full variable domain (rest looked up from reference TRBV18 and TRBJ1-1): NAGVMQNPRHLVRRRGQEARLRCSPMKGHSHVYWYRQLPEEGLKFMVYLQKENIIDESGMPKERFSAEFPKEGPSILRIQQVVRGDSAAYFCASSPFTMAEAFFGQGTRLTVV.

The chain uses TRBV24-1 and TRBJ1-1; 8 nucleotides align to TRBD1. The CDR3 runs 16 residues. Germline CDR1 and CDR2: KGHDR and SFDVKD. The junction had 15 bases not matched to a gene; V was cut back by 9 bases and J by 4 bases. The CDR3 spells CATRWTGRGVGTEAFF. The CDR3 DNA reads as TGTGCCACCCGATGGACAGGGAGGGGGGTTGGCACTGAAGCTTTCTTT.

This clone appeared once. J is TRBJ1-2 and V is TRBV5-4, with D possibly being TRBD1 (6 bases). The germline V gene encodes CDR1 SGHNT and CDR2 YYREEE (reference sequence). Trimming cost V 6 bases and J 8 bases, with 17 bases left between them. This CDR3 is 13 amino acids long. CDR3 in amino acids: CASTSWGRRGYTF. CDR3 sequence (DNA): TGTGCCAGCACCTCCTGGGGGCGGCGGGGCTACACCTTC.

The rearrangement joins TRBV28 to TRBJ2-5, with D possibly matching TRBD1 (6 bases). CDR3 length: 14 residues. Trimming took 6 bases from V and 2 from J, leaving 13 bases between them. Germline lookup yields CDR1 MDHEN and CDR2 SYDVKM. This CDR3 reads CASSEPRGQETQYF. In DNA form, the CDR3 reads TGTGCCAGCAGCGAACCAAGGGGGCAAGAGACCCAGTACTTC.